This T cell receptor (beta chain) was identified in a study of cytomegalovirus exposure and HLA in healthy donors (dated by TCRdb to 2016 to 2017). Background on the whole study: An earlier analysis of roughly 500 of the donors reported approximately 270 Gb of sequence data and some 120 million unique TCR beta sequences from roughly 200 million T cells. An early release that covered fewer than 800 HLA-typed donors contained about 300 gigabases of sequencing data and about 93 million unique TCR sequences. The genetic ancestry cluster associated with self-reported Caucasian donors included over 80% of the approximately 430 genotyped donors. The study was designed to test whether signatures of past pathogen exposure could be identified by cataloging public T cell receptors. The T cell repertoires of several hundred subjects were profiled by immunosequencing and related to cytomegalovirus serostatus. Along with the roughly 610-subject first cohort, a separate validation cohort of about 110 different subjects was used. The study combined high-throughput TCR immunosequencing, statistical association of individual TCRs with disease status, and machine learning to predict cytomegalovirus infection status. To study patterns of TCR occurrence, a later analysis re-analyzed previously published TCR beta repertoires from 666 donors and added high-resolution HLA genotyping. Rather than using new phenotypic data, the later analysis identified candidate immune exposures from TCR beta sequences and from how often those sequences occurred across donors. An earlier analysis of around 580 of the donors used high-throughput TCR beta sequencing to judge whether each TCR beta V gene segment behaved as functional or pseudogenic. Donor age, sex, ethnicity and CMV serostatus were compiled alongside the repertoire data. A later genetic analysis used genome-wide SNP genotypes for about 55% of the 666 donors, treating that subset as a discovery cohort. All discovery cohort repertoires had been generated on a single sequencing platform. Class I and class II HLA loci were covered by the typing at four-digit resolution. Typing coverage differed by locus: A, B, C, DRB1 and DQB1 were typed in roughly 620-630 donors, DQA1 in roughly 510, DPA1 in some 570, and DPB1 in around 490. Because of strong linkage in the cohort, four or five DR-DQ haplotypes were treated as single units for association and clustering. Among 398 genotyped donors of the cohort, an average of around 220,000 unique TCR beta nucleotide sequences was sequenced per donor, of which about 18% were non-productive.

Notes on this clone: The antigen this receptor binds is unknown. No qualities accompany the bases; no much larger clone lies one base away.

Libraries were built with the immunoSEQ multiplex PCR assay. For the multiplex PCR, a mixture combining 60 forward primers for TCR Vbeta segments and 13 reverse primers for TCR Jbeta segments was used. The CDR3 region of rearranged TCR beta genes was amplified from genomic DNA with a multiplex PCR assay. The Illumina HiSeq System was used to sequence the amplified TCR beta libraries as 87-base-pair reads. In the original analysis: A later analysis tallied 75 million to 95 million unique TCR beta chains across the 660 or so repertoires, and about 10 million of those chains were shared by two or more donors. Raw reads were error-corrected and collapsed into unique sequences with a nearest-neighbor algorithm that merged closely related sequences to remove PCR and sequencing errors. To assign V, D and J gene segments, CDR3 sequences were aligned to IMGT reference sequences. For a sequence to be retained, a match of at least six nucleotides to both a V gene segment and a J gene segment was required. Rearrangements were classified as productive when the CDR3 lacked stop codons and remained in frame with V and J, and all other rearrangements were classified as non-productive. Following IMGT convention, CDR3 was defined as the stretch from the second conserved V-encoded cysteine up to the conserved J-encoded phenylalanine. The earlier analysis of approximately 500 of the donors excluded sequences that lacked an unambiguous match to a single V gene segment. An earlier analysis of several hundred of the donors called V segments functional above 56.7% productive rearrangements and segregating when the between-donor standard deviation exceeded 5%. A statistical classification framework was built to diagnose cytomegalovirus status from the catalog of TCR beta chain sequences. A later analysis assigned V and J genes by comparing TCR nucleotide sequences with IMGT/GENE-DB human TR gene sequences. Using the TCRdist pipeline, a later analysis assigned CDR3 sequences along with most-parsimonious VDJ recombination scenarios. In a later analysis, each TCR beta chain was defined by its CDR3 amino acid sequence together with its V-gene family, and reads lacking a unique V-gene family were excluded. As a way to deal with suspected cross-contamination and a sequencing artifact, a later analysis dropped roughly 600 nucleotide sequences that were highly shared and had low generation probability. For each public chain, a later analysis derived a clonal expansion index from normalized ranks of inferred template counts within each repertoire. A later analysis computed generation probabilities with a VDJ recombination model fitted to out-of-frame rearrangements, and checked the results against IGoR. Hypergeometric tests were used in a later analysis to score TCR-TCR, TCR-HLA and TCR-CMV co-occurrence, with a repertoire-size bias correction applied to the TCR pairs. In a later analysis, false discovery rates were estimated by permuting HLA or CMV assignments 20 times. A later analysis grouped co-occurring TCRs with DBSCAN, adding TCRdist sequence similarity when clustering within HLA-allele-positive subsets. Co-occurrence clustering excluded repertoires with fewer than 30,000 or more than 120,000 public chains, plus five with anomalous nucleotide sharing. Imported from immuneACCESS, the table was reduced by TCRdb to in-frame sequences with V and J called. These copies leave out some clones; in studies compared against another copy, an unresolved V gene accounts for under half, and the cause of the remainder is not known. V, J and clone size are those of that table, while D and trimming were read from the DNA. The sample profile shows about 190,000 clones; 85% to 90% of them were found once. The top ten constitute around 1.2% of the sample.

General findings and caveats noted by the study authors: Three of the identified cytomegalovirus-associated TCR beta chains were confirmed in vitro to be specific for cytomegalovirus antigens. Most CMV-associated TCR beta chains appeared to be HLA-restricted in a later analysis, and the HLA associations seemed to be driven largely by CMV exposure. Because some donors lacked HLA typing at each locus, the association tests relied only on the typed subset. Roughly uniform sequencing depth across donors was assumed in presence/absence analyses, although this assumption may not hold. The authors suggested that the approach could potentially be generalized to other disease states and immunological phenotypes. Around 16 rarely observed V segments, including chromosome 9 orphons, were excluded from the earlier analysis of some 590 of the donors because counts were too low. In an earlier analysis of about 600 of the donors, most TCR beta V segments appeared in productive rearrangements about 87% or about 30% of the time, broadly matching IMGT annotations. This cohort had only TCR beta chains sequenced, and the lack of alpha or paired-chain data limited which features could be detected. A cluster of highly shared sequence variants was judged likely to represent a technical artifact of the sequencing pipeline. Most TCR sequences were observed very rarely across donors, whereas some public TCRs were present in many individuals. The only immune exposure information available for the cohort was CMV serostatus. According to a later analysis, parvovirus B19, influenza, CMV and Epstein-Barr virus appeared linked to several top co-occurrence clusters. Specific HLA alleles were associated with around 18,000 TCR beta sequences at a false discovery rate of 0.05 in a later analysis. According to a later analysis, TCR association rates differed among HLA loci, with DRB1 alleles showing the most associated TCRs and HLA-C alleles showing the fewest. Cytomegalovirus status was reported to be diagnosed by the classifier with high specificity and sensitivity in both the original and validation cohorts. According to a later genetic analysis, donors in an Asian-associated ancestry cluster had fewer N-insertions in productive TCRs than the approximately 690-donor mean. The study listed 150 to 200 TCR beta chains as associated with cytomegalovirus. A further reported finding was that TCR beta sequences accurately predicted the HLA-A and HLA-B alleles for most subjects in the first cohort. A later analysis found that HLA-associated TCR beta chains were more clonally expanded and had lower generation probabilities than equally common non-associated chains. Strong co-occurrence of HLA alleles, especially DR and DQ, made assigning TCR associations to individual alleles difficult. The 87-base-pair reads could not distinguish some IMGT-functional V segments, including TRBV6-2 and TRBV6-3, so those segments were excluded. Correlated functional status among segregating V segments might be attributable to linkage disequilibrium, but an unknown experimental factor could not be ruled out. An association between a missense DCLRE1C variant and V-gene and J-gene trimming of TCR beta chains was found in a later genetic analysis and replicated in an independent cohort.

Based on the germline V gene, the CDR1 and CDR2 sequences are KGHSH and LQKENI. The CDR3 holds 17 amino acids from the cysteine to the phenylalanine. Only CDR3 DNA remains: 51 bases, in frame from the first base. Clipping removes 0 bases from V and 3 bases from J, with 10 as the unmatched junction base count. The cohort comprised fewer than 700 healthy bone marrow donors. At the time of sampling, every cohort member was nominally healthy, though immune exposures that went unrecorded were likely present. The donor was CMV seronegative and belonged to the group of 352 seronegative cohort members. Each donor provided a peripheral blood sample, and peripheral blood mononuclear cells were used for TCR beta sequencing. Genomic DNA was extracted from the blood cell samples with the Qiagen DNeasy Blood Extraction Kit.

The chain is encoded by TRBV18 joined to TRBJ2-7, with 8 middle bases fitting TRBD2. Sequenced: PBMCs. The sequence derives from a man aged 25-45 years in good health and CMV-seronegative. The CDR3 in this case is CASSPPGEAGVLYEQYF. The sequenced DNA is TGTGCCAGCTCACCACCAGGGGAAGCGGGGGTTCTCTACGAGCAGTACTTC. When the CDR3 is completed using the reference TRBV18 and TRBJ2-7 genes on either side, the full variable domain is NAGVMQNPRHLVRRRGQEARLRCSPMKGHSHVYWYRQLPEEGLKFMVYLQKENIIDESGMPKERFSAEFPKEGPSILRIQQVVRGDSAAYFCASSPPGEAGVLYEQYFGPGTRLTVT.